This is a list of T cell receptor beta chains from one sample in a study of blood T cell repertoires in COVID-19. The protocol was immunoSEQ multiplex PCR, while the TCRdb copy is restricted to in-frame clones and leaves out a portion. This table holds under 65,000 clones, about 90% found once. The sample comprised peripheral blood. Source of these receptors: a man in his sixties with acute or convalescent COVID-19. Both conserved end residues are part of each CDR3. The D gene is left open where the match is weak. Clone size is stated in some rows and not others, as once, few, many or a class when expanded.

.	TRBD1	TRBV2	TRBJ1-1	TGTGCCAGCAGTCTTAGACAGGGGAACACTGAAGCTTTCTTT	CASSLRQGNTEAFF
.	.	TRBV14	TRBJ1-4	TGTGCCAGCAGCCAAGACAGGGTGGCTACGGGACTGTTTTTT	CASSQDRVATGLFF
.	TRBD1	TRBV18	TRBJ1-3	TGTGCCAGCTCACCCCAATTACAGGGGGCCTCTGGAAACACCATATATTTT	CASSPQLQGASGNTIYF
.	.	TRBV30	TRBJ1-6	TGTGCCTGGAGTGTAGAGGCTTTCGGGAATTCACCCCTCCACTTT	CAWSVEAFGNSPLHF
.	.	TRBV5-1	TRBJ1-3	TGCGCCAGCAGCTTGGAAGTGGCTCAAGGAAACACCATATATTTT	CASSLEVAQGNTIYF
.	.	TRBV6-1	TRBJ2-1	TGTGCCAGCAGTGAGGGGCAGGGGCAGTTCTTC	CASSEGQGQFF
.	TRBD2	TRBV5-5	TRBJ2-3	TGTGCCAGCTACCCCCGTAGCGGGTTGAGCACAGATACGCAGTATTTT	CASYPRSGLSTDTQYF
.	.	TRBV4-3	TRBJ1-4	TGCGCCAGCAGCCAGGACGCAGGAGGGGCCGGTGAAAAACTGTTTTTT	CASSQDAGGAGEKLFF
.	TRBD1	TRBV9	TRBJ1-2	TGTGCCAGCAGCGAGACAACAGGGGTCTATGGCTACACCTTC	CASSETTGVYGYTF
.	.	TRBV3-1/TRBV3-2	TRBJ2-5	TGTGCCAGCAGCCCGTCGGCCGTGAGGGGGGAGACCCAGTACTTC	CASSPSAVRGETQYF
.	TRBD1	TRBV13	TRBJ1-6	TGTGCCAGCAGCTTCTGGACAGGGGAGGGATCACCCCTCCACTTT	CASSFWTGEGSPLHF
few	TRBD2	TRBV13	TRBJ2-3	TGTGCCAGCAGTCCCGGGACTAGCGGGATGAGTGCAGATACGCAGTATTTT	CASSPGTSGMSADTQYF
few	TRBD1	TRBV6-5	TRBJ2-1	TGTGCCAGCAGTTCCCCCGGGACAGGGGCCCTCGATGAGCAGTTCTTC	CASSSPGTGALDEQFF
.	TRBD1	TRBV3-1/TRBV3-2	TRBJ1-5	TGTGCCAGCAGCCAACAGGGGGCGCGTCAGCCCCAGCATTTT	CASSQQGARQPQHF
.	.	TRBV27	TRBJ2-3	TGTGCCAGTACCCCCGGAGGCGGGACGAAGGGGGATACGCAGTATTTT	CASTPGGGTKGDTQYF
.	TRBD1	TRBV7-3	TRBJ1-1	TGTGCCAGCAGGCTGGACAGGGGTTCGGACACTGAAGCTTTCTTT	CASRLDRGSDTEAFF
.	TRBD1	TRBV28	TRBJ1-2	TGTGCCAGCCGGGACAGGGGGCGAAACTATGGCTACACCTTC	CASRDRGRNYGYTF
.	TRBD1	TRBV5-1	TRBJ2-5	TGCGCCAGCAGCTTTCGCGGACAGGGAGGAGAGACCCAGTACTTC	CASSFRGQGGETQYF
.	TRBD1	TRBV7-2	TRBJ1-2	TGTGCCAGCAGCTCCCAGGGGGGATGGGGTGGCTACACCTTC	CASSSQGGWGGYTF
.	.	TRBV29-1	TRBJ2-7	TGCAGCGTTGCACTGAACTACGAGCAGTACTTC	CSVALNYEQYF
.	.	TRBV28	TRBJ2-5	TGTGCCAGCAGTCTCTCCGGGGAGGGGGGAGAGACCCAGTACTTC	CASSLSGEGGETQYF
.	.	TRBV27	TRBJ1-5	TGTGCCAGCAGGGGAAGGGAGGCGGCTCAGCCCCAGCATTTT	CASRGREAAQPQHF
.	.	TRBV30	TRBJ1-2	TGTACCTGGTCCCCTTTTGAGGACTATGGCTACACCTTC	CTWSPFEDYGYTF
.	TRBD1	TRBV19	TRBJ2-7	TGTGCCAGTAGTACCTGGGACAGGGGGCCGTTGGGGGAGCAGTACTTC	CASSTWDRGPLGEQYF
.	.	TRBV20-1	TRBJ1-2	TGCAGTGCCCAAGGACAGACAGCCTACACCTTC	CSAQGQTAYTF
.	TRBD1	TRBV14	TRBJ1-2	TGTGCCAGCAGCGGGACAGTCTATGGCTACACCTTC	CASSGTVYGYTF
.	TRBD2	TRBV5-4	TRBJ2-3	TGTGCCAGCAGCAGGGGAGTGGCTAGCGGGAGGCGGACAGATACGCAGTATTTT	CASSRGVASGRRTDTQYF
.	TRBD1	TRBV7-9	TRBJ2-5	TGTGCCAGCAGCTTAGCAACCGGGACAGTTCAAGAGACCCAGTACTTC	CASSLATGTVQETQYF
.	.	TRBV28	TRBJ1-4	TGTGCCAGCAGTTTACCCCGGGGAAGGCAGGATAATGAAAAACTGTTTTTT	CASSLPRGRQDNEKLFF
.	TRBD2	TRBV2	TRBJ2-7	TGTGCCAGCAGGACCCGGACTAGCGGGAGGGTTAGCTCCTACGAGCAGTACTTC	CASRTRTSGRVSSYEQYF
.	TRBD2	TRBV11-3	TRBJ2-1	TGTGCCAGCAGCGCCGGGACTAGCGGGAGAGGGGATGACAATGAGCAGTTCTTC	CASSAGTSGRGDDNEQFF
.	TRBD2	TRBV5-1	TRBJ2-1	TGCGCCAGCAGCAATAGGACTAGCGGGAGTTTATTCTTC	CASSNRTSGSLFF
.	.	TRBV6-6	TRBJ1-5	TGTGCCAGCAGTTCCCGTTTGAATCAGCCCCAGCATTTT	CASSSRLNQPQHF
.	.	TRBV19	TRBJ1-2	TGTGCCAGTAGTATCCCTGGGGGACTTGCCTATGGCTACACCTTC	CASSIPGGLAYGYTF
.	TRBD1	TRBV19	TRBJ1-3	TGTGCCAGTAGTCCCAATTTCGGACAGGCTGGAAACACCATATATTTT	CASSPNFGQAGNTIYF
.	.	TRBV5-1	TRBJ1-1	TGCGCCAGCAGCTTATCGACAGCCCTGAACACTGAAGCTTTCTTT	CASSLSTALNTEAFF
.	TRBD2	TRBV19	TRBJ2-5	TGTGCCAGTAGTATAGGGGGGAGCGGGAGGCCCGGGGAGACCCAGTACTTC	CASSIGGSGRPGETQYF
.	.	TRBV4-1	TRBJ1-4	TGCGCCAGCAGCCAAGAAAGGGGAACTACCGAAAAACTGTTTTTT	CASSQERGTTEKLFF
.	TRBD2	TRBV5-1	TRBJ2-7	TGCGCCAGCAGTACTAGCGGGACCAGCACCTACGAGCAGTACTTC	CASSTSGTSTYEQYF
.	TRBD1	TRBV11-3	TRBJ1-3	TGTGCCAGCAGCCGAGCCCGGGACAGTGGAAACACCATATATTTT	CASSRARDSGNTIYF
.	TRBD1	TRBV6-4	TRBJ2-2	TGTGCCAGCAGCCGGGACAGGGTGTCCGGGGAGCTGTTTTTT	CASSRDRVSGELFF
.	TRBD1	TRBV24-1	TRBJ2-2	TGTGCCACCAGTGCTCCTAGGGCAGGGGGCTACACCGGGGAGCTGTTTTTT	CATSAPRAGGYTGELFF
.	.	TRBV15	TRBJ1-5	TGTGCCACCAGCAGAGATCTCGGAGACAGAGACAATCAGCCCCAGCATTTT	CATSRDLGDRDNQPQHF
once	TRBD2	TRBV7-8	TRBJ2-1	TGTGCCAGCGGTCTAGCGGGAAACGAGCAGTTCTTC	CASGLAGNEQFF
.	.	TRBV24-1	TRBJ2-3	TGTGCCACCAGTGACCTTCGACAGGAAGGGGATACGCAGTATTTT	CATSDLRQEGDTQYF
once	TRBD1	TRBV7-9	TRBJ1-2	TGTGCCAGCAGCTTCACGACAGGGGATGGCTACACCTTC	CASSFTTGDGYTF
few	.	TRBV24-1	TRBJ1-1	TGTGCCACCAGAATGGGGGGAGACACTGAAGCTTTCTTT	CATRMGGDTEAFF
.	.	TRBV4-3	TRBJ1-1	TGCGCCAGCAGCCAAGATTTCGACAGAGGAGAAGCTTTCTTT	CASSQDFDRGEAFF
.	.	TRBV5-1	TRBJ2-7	TGCGCCAGCAGCTTGACTGGCGGGACGGGCGAGCAGTACTTC	CASSLTGGTGEQYF
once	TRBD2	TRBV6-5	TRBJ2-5	TGTGCCAGCGGGCGGGAAGGGGCGGGAGGTGAGACCCAGTACTTC	CASGREGAGGETQYF
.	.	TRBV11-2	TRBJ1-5	TGTGCCAGCAGCTTAGAAAGGGGGCAGCCCCAGCATTTT	CASSLERGQPQHF
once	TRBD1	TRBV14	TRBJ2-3	TGTGCCAGCAGCCAGACAGGGGTGGAAACAGATACGCAGTATTTT	CASSQTGVETDTQYF
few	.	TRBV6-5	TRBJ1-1	TGTGCCAGCAGCCTAAATCAAGCTATGAACACTGAAGCTTTCTTT	CASSLNQAMNTEAFF
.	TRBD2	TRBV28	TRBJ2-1	TGTGCCAGCAGTTTCGTGGGAGGGGAGGTTTACAATGAGCAGTTCTTC	CASSFVGGEVYNEQFF
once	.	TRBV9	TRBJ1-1	TGTGCCAGCAGCCAACCAGGGAGGGGGAACACTGAAGCCTTCTTT	CASSQPGRGNTEAFF